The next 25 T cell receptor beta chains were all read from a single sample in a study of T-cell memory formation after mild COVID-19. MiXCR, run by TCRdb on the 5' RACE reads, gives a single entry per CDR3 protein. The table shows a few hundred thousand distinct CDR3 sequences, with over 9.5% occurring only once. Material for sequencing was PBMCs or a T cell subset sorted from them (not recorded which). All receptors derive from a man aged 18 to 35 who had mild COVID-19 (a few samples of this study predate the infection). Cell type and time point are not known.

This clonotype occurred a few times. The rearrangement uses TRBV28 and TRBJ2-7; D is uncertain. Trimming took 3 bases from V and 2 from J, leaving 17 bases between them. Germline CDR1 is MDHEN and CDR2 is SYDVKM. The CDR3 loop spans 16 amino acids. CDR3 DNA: TGTGCCAGCAGTTTTTCTACGAGACAACCTACCTACGAGCAGTACGTC. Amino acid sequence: CASSFSTRQPTYEQYV.

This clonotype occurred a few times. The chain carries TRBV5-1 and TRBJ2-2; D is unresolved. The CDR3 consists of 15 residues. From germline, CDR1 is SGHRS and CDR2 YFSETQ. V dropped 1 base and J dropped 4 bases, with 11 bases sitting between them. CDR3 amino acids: CASSLQVSSTGELFF. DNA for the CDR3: TGCGCCAGCAGCTTGCAGGTATCTAGCACCGGGGAGCTGTTTTTT.

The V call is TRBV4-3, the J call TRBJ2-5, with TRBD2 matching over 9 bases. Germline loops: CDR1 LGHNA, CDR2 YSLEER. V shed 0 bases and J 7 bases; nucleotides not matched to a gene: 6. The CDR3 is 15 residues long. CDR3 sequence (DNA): TGCGCCAGCAGCCAAGAGGGATTGCGGGGGGGGACCCAGTACTTC. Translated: CASSQEGLRGGTQYF.

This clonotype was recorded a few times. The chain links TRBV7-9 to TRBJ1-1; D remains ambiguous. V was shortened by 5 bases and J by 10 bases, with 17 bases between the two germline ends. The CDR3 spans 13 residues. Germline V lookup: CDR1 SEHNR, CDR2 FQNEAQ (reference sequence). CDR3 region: CASSSSLGFGAFF. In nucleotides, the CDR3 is TGTGCCAGCAGCAGCTCCCTGGGATTTGGAGCTTTCTTT.

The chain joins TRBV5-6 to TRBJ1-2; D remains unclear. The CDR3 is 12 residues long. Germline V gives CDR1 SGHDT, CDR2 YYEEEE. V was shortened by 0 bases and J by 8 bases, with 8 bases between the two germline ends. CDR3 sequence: CASSLDARGYTF. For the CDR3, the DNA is TGTGCCAGCAGCTTGGATGCCAGGGGCTACACCTTC.

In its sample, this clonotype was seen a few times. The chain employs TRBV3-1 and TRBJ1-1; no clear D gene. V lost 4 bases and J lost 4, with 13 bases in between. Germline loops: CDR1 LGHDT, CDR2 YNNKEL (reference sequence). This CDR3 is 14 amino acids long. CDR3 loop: CASSLRGATTEAFF. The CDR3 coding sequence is TGTGCCAGCAGCCTCCGGGGAGCCACCACTGAAGCTTTCTTT.

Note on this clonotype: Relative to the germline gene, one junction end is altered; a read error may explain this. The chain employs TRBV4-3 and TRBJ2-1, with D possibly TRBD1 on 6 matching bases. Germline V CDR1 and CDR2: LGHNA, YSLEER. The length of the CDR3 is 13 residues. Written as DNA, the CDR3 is TGCGCCAGCAGCCAAGTGCGAGGACAGAGCCCCATCTTC. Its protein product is CASSQVRGQSPIF.

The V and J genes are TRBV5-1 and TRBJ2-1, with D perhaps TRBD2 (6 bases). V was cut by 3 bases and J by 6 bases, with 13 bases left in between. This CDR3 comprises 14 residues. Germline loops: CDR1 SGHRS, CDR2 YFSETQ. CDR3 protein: CASSWGPTSNEQFF. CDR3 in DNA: TGCGCCAGCAGCTGGGGCCCGACTAGCAATGAGCAGTTCTTC. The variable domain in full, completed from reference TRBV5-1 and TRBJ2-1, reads KAGVTQTPRYLIKTRGQQVTLSCSPISGHRSVSWYQQTPGQGLQFLFEYFSETQRNKGNFPGRFSGRQFSNSRSEMNVSTLELGDSALYLCASSWGPTSNEQFFGPGTRLTVL.

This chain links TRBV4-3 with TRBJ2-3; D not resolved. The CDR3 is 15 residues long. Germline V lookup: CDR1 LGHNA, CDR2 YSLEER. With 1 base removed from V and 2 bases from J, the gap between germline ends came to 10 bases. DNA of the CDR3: TGCGCCAGCAGCCAAGTCCGGTATATCACAGATACGCAGTATTTT. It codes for CASSQVRYITDTQYF.

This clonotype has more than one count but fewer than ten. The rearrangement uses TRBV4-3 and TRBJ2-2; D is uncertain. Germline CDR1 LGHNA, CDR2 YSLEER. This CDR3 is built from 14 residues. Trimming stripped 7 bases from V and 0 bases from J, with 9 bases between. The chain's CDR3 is CASTLGANTGELFF. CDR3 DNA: TGCGCCAGCACGCTCGGCGCGAACACCGGGGAGCTGTTTTTT.

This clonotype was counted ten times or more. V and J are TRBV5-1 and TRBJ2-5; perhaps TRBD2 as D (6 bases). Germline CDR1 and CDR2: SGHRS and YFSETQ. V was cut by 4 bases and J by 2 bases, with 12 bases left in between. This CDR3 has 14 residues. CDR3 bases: TGCGCCAGCAGCCGAGGGACTCTACAAGAGACCCAGTACTTC. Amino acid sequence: CASSRGTLQETQYF. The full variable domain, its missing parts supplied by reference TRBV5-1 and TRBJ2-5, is KAGVTQTPRYLIKTRGQQVTLSCSPISGHRSVSWYQQTPGQGLQFLFEYFSETQRNKGNFPGRFSGRQFSNSRSEMNVSTLELGDSALYLCASSRGTLQETQYFGPGTRLLVL.

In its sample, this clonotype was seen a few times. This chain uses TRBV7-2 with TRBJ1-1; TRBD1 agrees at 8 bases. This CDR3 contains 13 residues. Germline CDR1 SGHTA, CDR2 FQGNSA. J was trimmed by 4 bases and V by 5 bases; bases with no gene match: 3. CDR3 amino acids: CASSGGQGTEAFF. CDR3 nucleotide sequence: TGTGCCAGCAGCGGCGGACAGGGCACTGAAGCTTTCTTT.

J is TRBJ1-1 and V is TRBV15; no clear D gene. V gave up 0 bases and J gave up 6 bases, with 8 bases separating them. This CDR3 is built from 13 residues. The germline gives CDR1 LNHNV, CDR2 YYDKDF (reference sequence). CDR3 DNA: TGTGCCACCAGCAGAGATCTTGGGTCTGAAGCTTTCTTT. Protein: CATSRDLGSEAFF.

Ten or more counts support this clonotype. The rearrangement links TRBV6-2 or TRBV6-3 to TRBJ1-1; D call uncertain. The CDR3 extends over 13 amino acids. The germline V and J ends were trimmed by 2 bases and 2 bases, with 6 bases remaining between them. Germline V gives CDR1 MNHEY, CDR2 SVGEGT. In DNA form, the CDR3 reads TGTGCCAGCAGTTACAGGGTAAACACTGAAGCTTTCTTT. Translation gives CASSYRVNTEAFF.

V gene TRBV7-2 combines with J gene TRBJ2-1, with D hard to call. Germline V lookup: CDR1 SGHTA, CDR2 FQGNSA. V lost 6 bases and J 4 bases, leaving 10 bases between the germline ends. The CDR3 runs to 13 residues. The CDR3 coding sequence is TGTGCCAGCAGACGAGGCCCGTACAATGAGCAGTTCTTC. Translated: CASRRGPYNEQFF.

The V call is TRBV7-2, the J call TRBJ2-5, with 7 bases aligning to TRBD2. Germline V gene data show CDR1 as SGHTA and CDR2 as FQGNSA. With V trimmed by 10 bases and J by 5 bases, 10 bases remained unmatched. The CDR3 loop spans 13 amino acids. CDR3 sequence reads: CANRLAGLETQYF. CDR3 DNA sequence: TGTGCCAACCGACTAGCCGGCTTGGAGACCCAGTACTTC. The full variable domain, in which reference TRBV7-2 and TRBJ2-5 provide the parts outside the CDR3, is GAGVSQSPSNKVTEKGKDVELRCDPISGHTALYWYRQSLGQGLEFLIYFQGNSAPDKSGLPSDRFSAERTGGSVSTLTIQRTQQEDSAVYLCANRLAGLETQYFGPGTRLLVL.

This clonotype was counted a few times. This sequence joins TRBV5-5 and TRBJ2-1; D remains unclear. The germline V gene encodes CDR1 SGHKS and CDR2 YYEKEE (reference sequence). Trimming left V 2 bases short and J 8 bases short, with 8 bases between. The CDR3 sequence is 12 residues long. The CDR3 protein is CASSFRMHEQFF. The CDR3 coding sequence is TGTGCCAGCAGCTTCCGCATGCATGAGCAGTTCTTC.

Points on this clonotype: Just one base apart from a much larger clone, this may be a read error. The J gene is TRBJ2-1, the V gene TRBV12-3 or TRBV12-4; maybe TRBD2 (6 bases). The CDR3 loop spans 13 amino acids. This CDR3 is CAISPPGGNEQFF. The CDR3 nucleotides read TGTGCCATCAGTCCCCCCGGGGGAAATGAGCAGTTCTTC.

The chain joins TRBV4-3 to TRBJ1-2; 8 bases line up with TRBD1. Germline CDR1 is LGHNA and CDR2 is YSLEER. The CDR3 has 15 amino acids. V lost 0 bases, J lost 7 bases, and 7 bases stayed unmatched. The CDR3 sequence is CASSQDTAGGVGYTF. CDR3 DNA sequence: TGCGCCAGCAGCCAAGATACGGCAGGGGGCGTTGGCTACACCTTC.

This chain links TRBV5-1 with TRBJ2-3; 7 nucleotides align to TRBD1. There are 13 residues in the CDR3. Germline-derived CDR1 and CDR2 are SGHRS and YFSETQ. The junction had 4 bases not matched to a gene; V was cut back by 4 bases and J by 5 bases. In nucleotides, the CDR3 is TGCGCCAGCAGCCACACAGGGGTAGATACGCAGTATTTT. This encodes CASSHTGVDTQYF.

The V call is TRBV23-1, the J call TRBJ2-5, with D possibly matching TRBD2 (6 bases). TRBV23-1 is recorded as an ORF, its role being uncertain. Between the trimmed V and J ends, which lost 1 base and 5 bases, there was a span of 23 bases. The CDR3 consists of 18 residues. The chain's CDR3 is CASSQWQSVGEASETQYF. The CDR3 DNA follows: TGCGCCAGCAGTCAATGGCAATCGGTGGGGGAGGCTAGCGAGACCCAGTACTTC.

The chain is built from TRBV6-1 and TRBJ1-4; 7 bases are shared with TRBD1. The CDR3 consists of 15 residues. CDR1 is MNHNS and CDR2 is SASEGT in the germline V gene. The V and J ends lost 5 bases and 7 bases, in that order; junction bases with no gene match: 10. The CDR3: CASSRQGNAGEKLFF. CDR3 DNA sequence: TGTGCCAGCAGTCGACAGGGTAACGCGGGTGAAAAACTGTTTTTT.

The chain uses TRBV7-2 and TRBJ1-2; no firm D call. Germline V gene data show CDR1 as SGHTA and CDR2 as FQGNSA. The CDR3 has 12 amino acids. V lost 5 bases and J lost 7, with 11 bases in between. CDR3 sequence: CASSPFLPGYTF. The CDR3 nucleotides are TGTGCCAGCAGCCCCTTTCTACCTGGCTACACCTTC.

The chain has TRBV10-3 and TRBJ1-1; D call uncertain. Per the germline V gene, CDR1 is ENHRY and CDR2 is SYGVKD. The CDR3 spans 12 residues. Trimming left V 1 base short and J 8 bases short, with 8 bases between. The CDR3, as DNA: TGTGCCATCAGTGAGTTAGCGTCAGAAGCTTTCTTT. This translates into CAISELASEAFF.

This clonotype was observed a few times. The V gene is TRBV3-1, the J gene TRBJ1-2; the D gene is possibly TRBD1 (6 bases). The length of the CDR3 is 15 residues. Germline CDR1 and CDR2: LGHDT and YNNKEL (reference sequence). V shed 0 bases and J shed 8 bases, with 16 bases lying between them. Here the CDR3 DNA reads TGTGCCAGCAGCCAAGACAGTGACGGGGGGACAGGCTACACCTTC. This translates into CASSQDSDGGTGYTF.